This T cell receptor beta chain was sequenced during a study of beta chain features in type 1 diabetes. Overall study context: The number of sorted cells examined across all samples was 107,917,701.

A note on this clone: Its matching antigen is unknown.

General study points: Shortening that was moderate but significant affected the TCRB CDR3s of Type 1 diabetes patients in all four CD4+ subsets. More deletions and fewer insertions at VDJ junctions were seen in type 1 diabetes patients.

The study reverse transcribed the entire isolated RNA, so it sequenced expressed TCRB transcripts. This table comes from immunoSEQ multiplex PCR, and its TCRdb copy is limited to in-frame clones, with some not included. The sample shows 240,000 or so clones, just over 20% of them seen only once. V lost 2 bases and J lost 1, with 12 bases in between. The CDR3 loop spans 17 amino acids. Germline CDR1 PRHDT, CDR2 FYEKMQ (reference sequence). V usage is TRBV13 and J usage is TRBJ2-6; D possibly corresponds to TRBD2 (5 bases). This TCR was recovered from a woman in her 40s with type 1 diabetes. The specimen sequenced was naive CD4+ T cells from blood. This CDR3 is CASSLIVRGSGANVLTF. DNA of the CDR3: TGTGCCAGCAGCTTAATAGTCCGAGGGTCTGGGGCCAACGTCCTGACTTTC.